The present TCR beta chain was sequenced within a study of blood T cell repertoires in COVID-19. At the level of the study: The study drew acute and convalescent COVID-19 samples from the United States, Italy and Spain. The cDNA or gDNA used as material had been derived from T cells, B-cell-depleted T cells, or PBMCs.

This CDR3 comprises 13 residues. The germline V gene encodes CDR1 SGHTA and CDR2 FQGNSA. Between the trimmed V and J ends, which lost 4 bases and 5 bases, there was a span of 11 bases. In the original analysis: From reference gene primer amplification, estimates of nucleated cell counts were derived. Sequenced by immunoSEQ multiplex PCR; TCRdb stores in-frame clones only, minus some. V and J calls and clone size are as listed in that table; D and trimming were resolved from the DNA. The sample has roughly 200,000 clones; about 85% are singletons. This rearrangement joins TRBV7-2 to TRBJ1-1; no definite D call. This TCR was recovered from a woman over 75 with acute or convalescent COVID-19. The sequencing sample was made of peripheral blood. CDR3 region: CASSSFGVTEAFF. CDR3 nucleotide sequence: TGTGCCAGCAGCTCCTTCGGGGTTACTGAAGCTTTCTTT. Based on the CDR3 plus reference TRBV7-2 and TRBJ1-1, the full variable domain is GAGVSQSPSNKVTEKGKDVELRCDPISGHTALYWYRQSLGQGLEFLIYFQGNSAPDKSGLPSDRFSAERTGGSVSTLTIQRTQQEDSAVYLCASSSFGVTEAFFGQGTRLTVV.